The source of this T cell receptor beta chain is a study of T cell responses to AZD1222 COVID-19 vaccine. Study results and limitations: Unmutated variant regions reportedly attract nearly half of all spike-specific TCRs. Most donors were white British and more were female, and clonal diversity was possibly underestimated.

Repertoires were generated with immunoSEQ multiplex PCR, while TCRdb's copy carries only in-frame clones and drops some. The sample gives some 100,000 clones, around 87% of which show up once; less than 4.5% is in the top ten. As for this clone: Its specificity is unknown.

CDR3 length: 12 residues. With 3 bases removed from V and 11 bases from J, the gap between germline ends came to 10 bases. CDR1 and CDR2 from the germline V gene are KGHDR and SFDVKD. The clonotype was recovered from an adult who received the AZD1222 COVID-19 vaccine. Sequenced material: peripheral blood, taken 28 days after the second AZD1222 dose. This rearrangement joins TRBV24-1 to TRBJ1-5; D is possibly TRBD1 (5 bases). CDR3 sequence reads: CATSDPGETQHF. The CDR3 region has the DNA TGTGCCACCAGTGATCCGGGGGAGACCCAGCATTTT.